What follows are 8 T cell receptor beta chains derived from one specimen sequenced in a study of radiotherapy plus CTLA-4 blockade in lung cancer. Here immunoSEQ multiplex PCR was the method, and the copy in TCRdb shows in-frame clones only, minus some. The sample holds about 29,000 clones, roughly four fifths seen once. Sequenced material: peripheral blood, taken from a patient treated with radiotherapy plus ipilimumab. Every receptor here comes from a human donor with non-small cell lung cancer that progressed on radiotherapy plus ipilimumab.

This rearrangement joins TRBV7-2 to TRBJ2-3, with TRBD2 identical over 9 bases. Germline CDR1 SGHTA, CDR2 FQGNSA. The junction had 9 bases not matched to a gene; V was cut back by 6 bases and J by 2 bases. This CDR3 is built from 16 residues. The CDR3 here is CASSWRGGALTDTQYF. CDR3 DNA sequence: TGTGCCAGCAGTTGGCGGGGGGGAGCCCTCACAGATACGCAGTATTTT.

In DNA form, the CDR3 reads TGTGCCAGCAGCTTGGGGTTTGGAGGCCCTGGAAACACCATATATTTT. Protein product: CASSLGFGGPGNTIYF. The rearrangement links TRBV5-4 to TRBJ1-3; D is ambiguous. The CDR3 consists of 16 residues. Germline V gene sequence: CDR1 SGHNT, CDR2 YYREEE (reference sequence). V lost 0 bases and J lost 2, with 12 bases in between. The full variable domain, its missing parts supplied by reference TRBV5-4 and TRBJ1-3, is ETGVTQSPTHLIKTRGQQVTLRCSSQSGHNTVSWYQQALGQGPQFIFQYYREEENGRGNFPPRFSGLQFPNYSSELNVNALELDDSALYLCASSLGFGGPGNTIYFGEGSWLTVV.

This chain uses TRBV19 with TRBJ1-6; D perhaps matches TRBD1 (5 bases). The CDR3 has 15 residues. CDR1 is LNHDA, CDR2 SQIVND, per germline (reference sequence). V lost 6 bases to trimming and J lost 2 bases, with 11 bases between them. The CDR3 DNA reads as TGTGCCAGTAGCCAAGGACAAGCCTATAATTCACCCCTCCACTTT. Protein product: CASSQGQAYNSPLHF. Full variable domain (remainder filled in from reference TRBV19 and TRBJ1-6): DGGITQSPKYLFRKEGQNVTLSCEQNLNHDAMYWYRQDPGQGLRLIYYSQIVNDFQKGDIAEGYSVSREKKESFPLTVTSAQKNPTAFYLCASSQGQAYNSPLHFGNGTRLTVT.

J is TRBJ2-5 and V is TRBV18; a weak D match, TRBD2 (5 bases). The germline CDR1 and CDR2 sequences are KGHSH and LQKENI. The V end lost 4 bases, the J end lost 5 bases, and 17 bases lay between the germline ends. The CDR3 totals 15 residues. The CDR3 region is CASSRARTPPETQYF. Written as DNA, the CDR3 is TGTGCCAGCTCACGGGCCCGGACTCCGCCCGAGACCCAGTACTTC.

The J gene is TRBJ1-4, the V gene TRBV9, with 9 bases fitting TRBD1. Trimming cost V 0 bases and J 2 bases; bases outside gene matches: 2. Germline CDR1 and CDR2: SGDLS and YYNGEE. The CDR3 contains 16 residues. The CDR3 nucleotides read TGTGCCAGCAGCGTAGGGACAGGGGCTACTAATGAAAAACTGTTTTTT. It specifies CASSVGTGATNEKLFF.

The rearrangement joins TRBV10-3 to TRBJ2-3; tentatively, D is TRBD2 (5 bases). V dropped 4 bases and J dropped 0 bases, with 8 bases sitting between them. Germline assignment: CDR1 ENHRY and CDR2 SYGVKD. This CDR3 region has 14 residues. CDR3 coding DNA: TGTGCCATCAGTGGACGGGATAGCACAGATACGCAGTATTTT. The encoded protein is CAISGRDSTDTQYF.

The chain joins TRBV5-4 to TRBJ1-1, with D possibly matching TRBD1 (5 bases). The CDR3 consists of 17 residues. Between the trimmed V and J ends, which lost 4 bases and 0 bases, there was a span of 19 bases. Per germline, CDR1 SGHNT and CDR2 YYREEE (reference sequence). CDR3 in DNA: TGTGCCAGCAGCCTATCCCTCCGGCAGGACATGAACACTGAAGCTTTCTTT. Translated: CASSLSLRQDMNTEAFF.

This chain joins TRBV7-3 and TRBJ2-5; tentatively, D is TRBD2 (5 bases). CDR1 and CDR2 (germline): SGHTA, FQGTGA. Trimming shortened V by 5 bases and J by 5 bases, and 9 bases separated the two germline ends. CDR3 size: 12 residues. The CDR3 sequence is CASSETGETQYF. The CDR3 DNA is TGTGCCAGCAGCGAGACGGGGGAGACCCAGTACTTC.